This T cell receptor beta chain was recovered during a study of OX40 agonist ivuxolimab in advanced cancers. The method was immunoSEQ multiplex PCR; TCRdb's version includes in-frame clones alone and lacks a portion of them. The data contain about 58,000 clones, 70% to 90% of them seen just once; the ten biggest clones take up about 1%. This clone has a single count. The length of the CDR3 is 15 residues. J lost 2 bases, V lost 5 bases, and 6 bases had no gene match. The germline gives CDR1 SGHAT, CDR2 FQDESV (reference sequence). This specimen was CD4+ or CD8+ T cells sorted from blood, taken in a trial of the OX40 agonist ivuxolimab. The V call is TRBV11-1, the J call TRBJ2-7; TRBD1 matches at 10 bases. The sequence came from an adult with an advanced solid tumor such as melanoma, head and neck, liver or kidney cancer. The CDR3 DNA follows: TGTGCCAGCAGCCAAGGGACAGGGGTCGCCTACGAGCAGTACTTC. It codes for CASSQGTGVAYEQYF.